This T cell receptor (beta chain) derives from a study of ipilimumab plus nivolumab after autologous stem cell transplantation. The wider study: Median doses per patient: 4 or 5 ipilimumab, about eight nivolumab. The DLBCL group included primary refractory and relapsed cases. Study outcomes and limitations: Authors suggest TCR repertoire, Treg phenotype and gut microbiota support further study.

Points on this clone: The antigen is undetermined.

The table came from immunoSEQ multiplex PCR; TCRdb's copy has only in-frame clones and leaves some out. The profile shows around 20,000 clones, over 65% of them singletons. Patients got 3 mg/kg IV nivolumab weeks 1, 4, 7, 10, then biweekly through week 26. V lost 0 bases and J lost 7, with 8 bases in between. The germline CDR1 and CDR2 sequences are SEHNR and FQNEAQ (reference sequence). The CDR3 consists of 13 residues. This sequence joins TRBV7-9 and TRBJ2-3, with D perhaps matching TRBD1 (6 bases). The TCR was taken from a male donor with diffuse large B-cell lymphoma. Source: PBMCs, taken in a trial of ipilimumab plus nivolumab as post-transplant consolidation. The CDR3 region is CASSLAGQHTQYF. The CDR3 nucleotides are TGTGCCAGCAGCTTAGCTGGACAGCATACGCAGTATTTT.